One T cell receptor beta chain is described in this entry. Its antigen target is currently unknown. Base qualities are not recorded, but no much larger clone differs from it by a single base. The CDR3 runs 13 amino acids, cysteine and phenylalanine included. CDR3 DNA is the only sequence kept; it has 39 bases, read in frame from the first base. Trimming takes 0 bases from V and 9 bases from J, and the germline ends sit 6 bases apart. CDR1 and CDR2 are drawn from the germline V gene (reference sequence): LNHNV, YYDKDF. Enrolling through a virtual design, the prospective study's participants ranged in age from roughly 18 to 100 years and lived across roughly 24 United States geographic areas. In the prospective study, participants were assigned to cohorts based on the clinical history participants reported in a screening survey and a study questionnaire. Exposed participants had been in contact with someone with a PCR-confirmed or clinician-diagnosed COVID-19 case within 2 weeks of study entry. In the prospective study, mobile phlebotomists collected whole blood, serum and a nasopharyngeal or oropharyngeal swab from each participant. Over a 2-month period, participants in the prospective study had the option of providing additional blood draws and questionnaires. Before DNA extraction, blood samples from the prospective study were shipped at room temperature or frozen.

This sample was included in a study of blood T cell repertoires in COVID-19 (dated by TCRdb to about 2020). About the study as a whole: Samples from collaborators originated in the United States, Italy and Spain and spanned both the acute and convalescent phases of COVID-19. The repertoires were released in a freely available public database intended as a resource for research on the immune response to SARS-CoV-2. Samples were obtained from the ongoing ImmuneRACE study (first 160 participants) and from over 1,000 subjects provided by 6 global collaborators. Where available, HLA class I and class II types were taken from metadata supplied by the sample provider and were not determined by assay-based typing. Nearly every sample came with metadata listing a de-identified subject ID, COVID-19 status, age in years and sex. The prospective study material was composed of cDNA or gDNA derived from T cells, B-cell-depleted T cells, or PBMCs. The dataset comprised deeply sampled blood TCRbeta repertoires from subjects exposed to, actively infected with, or recovered from COVID-19. General findings and caveats noted by the study authors: The quantity of clinical and demographic metadata differed by source and by participant and was supplied without curation.

TCRbeta CDR3 regions were amplified from genomic DNA by means of the immunoSEQ Assay, a bias-controlled multiplex PCR. The published analysis was carried out like this. The number of nucleated cells in each sample was estimated by amplification of reference gene primers within the assay. Sequence reads were collapsed and filtered to measure the absolute abundance of every unique TCRbeta CDR3 rearrangement. For each sample, productive Simpson clonality was calculated as the square root of Simpson's diversity index over productive rearrangements. The table was pulled from immuneACCESS by TCRdb, which kept in-frame rearrangements only. Such tables lose some clones; where checked, under half of the loss comes from unresolved V genes, and the rest has no known cause. Clonal size and the V and J genes are those of that table, whereas D and trimming came from the DNA. The sample has around 250,000 clones on record, around 90% of them singletons. The ten largest clones add up to 2.5% to 4% of the sample.

Sequenced material: PBMCs or T cells enriched from blood (not recorded which). The rearrangement joined TRBV15 to TRBJ1-6; no D segment can be confidently identified. This sequence was found in a woman between 40 and 55 years old who had been exposed to COVID-19. The CDR3 has the sequence CATSRDFSSPLHF. The DNA reads as follows: TGTGCCACCAGCAGAGATTTTAGTTCACCCCTCCACTTT.